This T cell receptor beta chain was identified during a study of identical twins. Study-level findings and limits: Researchers reported excess low generation probability among twin-shared out-of-frame alpha sequences. Potential partial confounding of zero-insertion analyses by invariant MAIT and iNKT cells was noted. Cross-sectional statistics underpinned the conclusions; the same donors were not followed.

Concerning this clonotype itself: Its antigen remains unidentified.

TCRdb used MiXCR to reprocess the 5' RACE reads, holding one entry per CDR3 protein. The sample holds around 480,000 distinct CDR3 sequences, over 11% seen once. Trimming took 2 bases from V and 2 from J; bases not matched to a gene: 5. Germline-derived CDR1 and CDR2 are SGHTA and FQGNSA. The CDR3 spans 15 residues. These sequences were also reported in another study, on yellow fever vaccine responses in identical twins. That report adds: Twins reportedly appeared to share part of their vaccine T cell response while keeping part individual.

The TCR was taken from a woman younger than 30 in good health. The V and J genes are TRBV7-2 and TRBJ2-7; 8 positions match TRBD2. The sequenced sample was CD4+ T cells sorted from blood. CDR3 sequence: CASSLSAGGTYEQYF. In DNA form, the CDR3 reads TGTGCCAGCAGCTTATCCGCGGGAGGTACCTACGAGCAGTACTTC.